These T cell receptor beta chains were read from a single sample in a study of shared clonotypes between healthy human individuals. Using immunoSEQ multiplex PCR, the repertoire was profiled, and TCRdb retains in-frame clones only, with some absent. The data show around 510,000 clones, approximately 95% seen once. The specimen was naive CD4+ T cells sorted from blood. Receptors were obtained from a woman in her 30s in good health. Each CDR3 is given with its conserved first and last residue. The D gene is left open where the match is weak. Expanded clones get a size class; other rows say once, few or many, or leave the size out.

v_call	d_call	j_call	clone_size	cdr3_nt	cdr3_aa
TRBV5-4	TRBD2	TRBJ2-2	-	TGTGCCAGCAGCTTATGGCGGGAGGGACCCGGGGAGCTGTTTTTT	CASSLWREGPGELFF
TRBV21-1	-	TRBJ2-1	-	TGTGCCGGCAAACCGCGGGGATATTACAATGAGCAGTTCTTC	CAGKPRGYYNEQFF
TRBV6-1	-	TRBJ1-3	-	TGTGCCAGCAGACGGGACGGCTCTGGAAACACCATATATTTT	CASRRDGSGNTIYF
TRBV7-7	-	TRBJ2-3	-	TGTGCCAGCAGCCCGACCCCAGGGTCAGATACGCAGTATTTT	CASSPTPGSDTQYF
TRBV15	TRBD1	TRBJ2-7	-	TGTGCCACCAGTCCTGCCGCCGGGACAGCCTATCCCCGCGGCTACGAGCAGTACTTC	CATSPAAGTAYPRGYEQYF
TRBV14	-	TRBJ2-7	-	TGTGCCAGCAGCCAAGATTGGCTTTACGAGCAGTACTTC	CASSQDWLYEQYF
TRBV19	-	TRBJ1-5	-	TGTGCCAGTAGTATCGAAGGCGCGGGGGATCAGCCCCAGCATTTT	CASSIEGAGDQPQHF
TRBV7-6	-	TRBJ2-7	-	TGTGCCAGCAGCCCGATTCGGGGACGGTCTTTCTACGAGCAGTACTTC	CASSPIRGRSFYEQYF
TRBV19	TRBD1	TRBJ2-1	-	TGTGCCAGCTCCCGGGACAGGGTGAGAAAGTCCTACAATGAGCAGTTCTTC	CASSRDRVRKSYNEQFF
TRBV19	TRBD2	TRBJ2-3	once	TGTGCCAGTAGCCTAGCGGGCCATGCTAGCACAGATACGCAGTATTTT	CASSLAGHASTDTQYF
TRBV7-2	TRBD1	TRBJ2-2	-	TGTGCCAGCAGCACAAGGGACAGGGATTTCGGGGAGCTGTTTTTT	CASSTRDRDFGELFF
TRBV14	TRBD2	TRBJ2-7	-	TGTGCCAGCAGCCCAAGAGCTAGCGGAGCTACCTACGAGCAGTACTTC	CASSPRASGATYEQYF
TRBV18	TRBD1	TRBJ1-5	-	TGTGCCAGCTCAAGGGACAGGGGCAATCAGCCCCAGCATTTT	CASSRDRGNQPQHF
TRBV2	-	TRBJ2-1	-	TGTGCCAGCTTCTTCCCTTCTTCCGTCAAGCAGTTCTTC	CASFFPSSVKQFF
TRBV6-1	-	TRBJ2-7	-	TGTGCCAGCAGTGAGAGGGTTCCCTACGAGCAGTACTTC	CASSERVPYEQYF
TRBV25-1	TRBD2	TRBJ2-7	-	TGTGCCACTATCAAAGGGACTAGCGGGAGTTGGGCCTACGAGCAGTACTTC	CATIKGTSGSWAYEQYF